The source of this T cell receptor (beta chain) is a study of T cell changes during pregnancy in multiple sclerosis. As to this clone: An end of the junction differs from the germline gene, which may be a read error.

Generated by immunoSEQ multiplex PCR, the TCRdb table keeps only in-frame clones and is missing some. This table has more than 85,000 clones, about 93% appearing once. The sequence was obtained from a female donor in good health, enrolled as a control in a pregnancy study. Material: peripheral blood, obtained after pregnancy.

The CDR3 spells CASSLFGLKSYEQYF. As DNA, the CDR3 is TGTGCCAGCAGCTTATTTGGCCTCAAATCCTACGAGCAGTACTTC. The genes are TRBV28 and TRBJ2-7, with unresolved D. Per germline, CDR1 MDHEN and CDR2 SYDVKM. This CDR3 is 15 amino acids long.